The 2 T cell receptor beta chains given below trace back to one sample, sequenced in a study of cytomegalovirus exposure and HLA in healthy donors. In the PCR, 60 Vbeta and 13 Jbeta primers were used. This table comes from immunoSEQ multiplex PCR, and its TCRdb copy is limited to in-frame clones, with some not included. Here the sample spans about 150,000 clones, about 78% being singletons. The sequenced material came from PBMCs. The receptors originated from a male donor in good health and CMV-seronegative.

The V gene is TRBV6-1, the J gene TRBJ1-5, with TRBD1 matching 9 bases. CDR3 length: 15 amino acids. Germline-derived CDR1 and CDR2 are MNHNS and SASEGT. V shed 6 bases, J shed 3 bases, and the junction held 6 bases outside the gene matches. The CDR3 nucleotides are TGTGCCAGCAGGGGAGGACAGGGGAACAATCAGCCCCAGCATTTT. This translates into CASRGGQGNNQPQHF.

This clone has a single count. CDR3 nucleotides: TGCGCCAGCAGCTTGAACAGCGGGGGGCCCTACGAGCAGTACTTC. Amino acid sequence: CASSLNSGGPYEQYF. V and J are TRBV5-1 and TRBJ2-7, with 9 bases that match TRBD2. V gave up 1 base and J gave up 2 bases; unmatched junction bases: 4. The CDR3 contains 15 residues. Germline loops: CDR1 SGHRS, CDR2 YFSETQ.